This T cell receptor (beta chain) was retrieved from a study of T cells in Graves' hyperthyroidism and ophthalmopathy. The wider study: Peripheral blood was secured at the point of initial diagnosis, before any treatment.

This clonotype was detected many times. What it recognizes is unknown. Researchers took RNA transcripts and amplified the TCR beta CDR3 regions from them. TCR CDR3 underwent first-round RT-PCR with the HTBI primer set. TCRdb re-called the multiplex PCR reads with MiXCR, one entry per CDR3 protein. The sample contains about 180,000 distinct CDR3 sequences, about 15% of which appear only once. Study-wide results and caveats: Most expanded thyroid clonotypes above 0.001 also appeared in blood. In simple terms, a model built on 13 V-J features told ophthalmopathy apart from stable hyperthyroidism.

Diagnoses were made from clinical symptoms, serum measures (thyroxine and TRAb), thyroid ultrasound and orbital computed tomography. The CDR3 loop spans 15 amino acids. The germline V and J ends were trimmed by 5 bases and 4 bases, with 15 bases remaining between them. The chain carries TRBV12-3 or TRBV12-4 and TRBJ2-1, with D perhaps matching TRBD1 (6 bases). Source material: blood. The receptor was derived from a woman in her forties or fifties with Graves' hyperthyroidism. This CDR3 reads CASSQMSDSYNEQFF. In DNA form, the CDR3 reads TGTGCCAGCAGTCAGATGTCGGACAGTTACAATGAGCAGTTCTTC.